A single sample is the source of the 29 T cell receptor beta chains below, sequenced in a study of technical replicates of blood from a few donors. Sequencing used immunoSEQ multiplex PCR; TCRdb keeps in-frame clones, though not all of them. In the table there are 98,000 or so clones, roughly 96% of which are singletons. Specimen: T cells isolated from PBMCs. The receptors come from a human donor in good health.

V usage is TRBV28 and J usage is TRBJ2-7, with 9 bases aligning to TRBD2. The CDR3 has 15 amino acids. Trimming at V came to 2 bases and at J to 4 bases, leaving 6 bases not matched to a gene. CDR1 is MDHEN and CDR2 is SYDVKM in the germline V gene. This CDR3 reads CASSLSGLARYEQYF. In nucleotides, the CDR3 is TGTGCCAGCAGTTTAAGCGGACTAGCGAGGTACGAGCAGTACTTC.

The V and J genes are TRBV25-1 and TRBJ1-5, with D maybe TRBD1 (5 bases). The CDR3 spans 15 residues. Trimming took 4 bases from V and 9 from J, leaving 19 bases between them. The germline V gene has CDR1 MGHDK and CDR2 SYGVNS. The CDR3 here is CASSAGSGSDRPQHF. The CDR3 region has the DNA TGTGCCAGCAGTGCCGGCTCAGGGTCCGATCGGCCCCAGCATTTT.

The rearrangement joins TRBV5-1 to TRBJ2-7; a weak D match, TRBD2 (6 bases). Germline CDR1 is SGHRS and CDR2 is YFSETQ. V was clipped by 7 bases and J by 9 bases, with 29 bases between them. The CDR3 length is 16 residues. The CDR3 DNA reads TGCGCCAGCGGCACAAACCCGGGACTGGGGCTCTCGGGGCAGTACTTC. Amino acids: CASGTNPGLGLSGQYF. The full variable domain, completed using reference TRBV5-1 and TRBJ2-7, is KAGVTQTPRYLIKTRGQQVTLSCSPISGHRSVSWYQQTPGQGLQFLFEYFSETQRNKGNFPGRFSGRQFSNSRSEMNVSTLELGDSALYLCASGTNPGLGLSGQYFGPGTRLTVT.

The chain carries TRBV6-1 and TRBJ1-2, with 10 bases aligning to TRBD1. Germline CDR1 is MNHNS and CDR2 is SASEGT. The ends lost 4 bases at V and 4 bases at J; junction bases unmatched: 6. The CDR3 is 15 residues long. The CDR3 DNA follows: TGTGCCAGCAGTGGAAGGACAGGGGGTGGCTATGGCTACACCTTC. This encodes CASSGRTGGGYGYTF.

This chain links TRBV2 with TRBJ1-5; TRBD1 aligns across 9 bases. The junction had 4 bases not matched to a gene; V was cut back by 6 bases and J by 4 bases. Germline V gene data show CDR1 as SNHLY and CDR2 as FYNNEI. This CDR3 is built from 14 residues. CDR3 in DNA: TGTGCCAGCAGCCAGGACAGGGGAAATCAGCCCCAGCATTTT. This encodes CASSQDRGNQPQHF.

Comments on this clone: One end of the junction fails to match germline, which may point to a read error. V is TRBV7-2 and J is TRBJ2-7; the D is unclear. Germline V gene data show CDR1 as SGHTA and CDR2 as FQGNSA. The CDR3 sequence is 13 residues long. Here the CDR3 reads CASSLEASSVRDF. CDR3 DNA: TGTGCCAGCAGCTTAGAGGCGTCATCGGTTCGGGACTTC.

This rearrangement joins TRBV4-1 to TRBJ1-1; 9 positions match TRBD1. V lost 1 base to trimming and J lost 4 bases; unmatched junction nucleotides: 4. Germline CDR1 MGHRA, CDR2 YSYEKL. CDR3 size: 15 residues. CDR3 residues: CASSQVGQGFTEAFF. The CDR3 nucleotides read TGCGCCAGCAGCCAAGTTGGACAGGGGTTCACTGAAGCTTTCTTT.

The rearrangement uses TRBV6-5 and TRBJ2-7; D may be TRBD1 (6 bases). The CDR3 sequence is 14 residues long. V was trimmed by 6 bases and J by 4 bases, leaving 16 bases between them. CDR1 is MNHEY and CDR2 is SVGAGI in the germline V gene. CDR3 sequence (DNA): TGTGCCAGCAGGACCCGGGACACCTATTACGAGCAGTACTTC. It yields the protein CASRTRDTYYEQYF.

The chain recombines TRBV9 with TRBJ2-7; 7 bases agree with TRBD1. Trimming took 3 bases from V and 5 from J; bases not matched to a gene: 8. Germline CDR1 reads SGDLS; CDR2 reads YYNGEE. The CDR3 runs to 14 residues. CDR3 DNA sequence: TGTGCCAGCAGCGCCATGGGGGACAGAGACGAGCAGTACTTC. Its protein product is CASSAMGDRDEQYF.

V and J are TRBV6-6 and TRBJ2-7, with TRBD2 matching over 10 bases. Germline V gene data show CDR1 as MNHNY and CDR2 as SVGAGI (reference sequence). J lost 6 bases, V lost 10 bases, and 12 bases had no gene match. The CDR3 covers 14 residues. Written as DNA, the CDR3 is TGTGCCACCCTAGCGGGAGAGGGATGGGGCGAGCAGTACTTC. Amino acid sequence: CATLAGEGWGEQYF.

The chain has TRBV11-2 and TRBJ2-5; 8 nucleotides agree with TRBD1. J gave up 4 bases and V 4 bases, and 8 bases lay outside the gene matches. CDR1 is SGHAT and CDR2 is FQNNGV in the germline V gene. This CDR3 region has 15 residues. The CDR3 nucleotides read TGTGCCAGCAGCTGGACAGGGAGTACTCGAGAGACCCAGTACTTC. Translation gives CASSWTGSTRETQYF. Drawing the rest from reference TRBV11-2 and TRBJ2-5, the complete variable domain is EAGVAQSPRYKIIEKRQSVAFWCNPISGHATLYWYQQILGQGPKLLIQFQNNGVVDDSQLPKDRFSAERLKGVDSTLKIQPAKLEDSAVYLCASSWTGSTRETQYFGPGTRLLVL.

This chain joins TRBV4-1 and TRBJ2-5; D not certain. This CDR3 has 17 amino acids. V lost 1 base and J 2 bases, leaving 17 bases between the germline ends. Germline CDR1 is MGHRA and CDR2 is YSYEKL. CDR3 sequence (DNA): TGCGCCAGCAGCCAAGCAAATATGGGCCTAACTCAAGAGACCCAGTACTTC. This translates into CASSQANMGLTQETQYF.

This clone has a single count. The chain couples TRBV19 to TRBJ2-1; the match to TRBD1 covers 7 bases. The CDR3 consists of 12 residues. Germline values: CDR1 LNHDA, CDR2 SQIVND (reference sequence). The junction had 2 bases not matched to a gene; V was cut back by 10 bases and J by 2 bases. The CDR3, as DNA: TGTGCCACGGGACAGCCCTACAATGAGCAGTTCTTC. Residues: CATGQPYNEQFF. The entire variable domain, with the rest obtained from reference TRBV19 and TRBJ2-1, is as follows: DGGITQSPKYLFRKEGQNVTLSCEQNLNHDAMYWYRQDPGQGLRLIYYSQIVNDFQKGDIAEGYSVSREKKESFPLTVTSAQKNPTAFYLCATGQPYNEQFFGPGTRLTVL.

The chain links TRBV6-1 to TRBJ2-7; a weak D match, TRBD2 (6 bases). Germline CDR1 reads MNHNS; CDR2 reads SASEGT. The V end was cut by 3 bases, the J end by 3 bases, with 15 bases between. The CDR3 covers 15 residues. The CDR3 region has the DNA TGTGCCAGCAGTGATGGAGCGGGCTCCATCTACGAGCAGTACTTC. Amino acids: CASSDGAGSIYEQYF.

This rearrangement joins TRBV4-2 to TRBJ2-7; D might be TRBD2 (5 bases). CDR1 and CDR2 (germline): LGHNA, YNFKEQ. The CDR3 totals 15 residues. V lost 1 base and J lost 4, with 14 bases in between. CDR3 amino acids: CASSQGAVRGYEQYF. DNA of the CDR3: TGTGCCAGCAGCCAAGGTGCCGTTCGGGGTTACGAGCAGTACTTC.

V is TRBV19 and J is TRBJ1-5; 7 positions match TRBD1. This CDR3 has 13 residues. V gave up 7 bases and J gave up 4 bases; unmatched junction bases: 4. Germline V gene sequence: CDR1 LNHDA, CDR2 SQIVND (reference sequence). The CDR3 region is CASTDRENQPQHF. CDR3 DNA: TGTGCCAGTACCGACAGGGAAAATCAGCCCCAGCATTTT.

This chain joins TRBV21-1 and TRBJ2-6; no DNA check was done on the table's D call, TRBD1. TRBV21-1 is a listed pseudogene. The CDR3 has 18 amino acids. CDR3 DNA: TGTGCCAGCCGTGGGGACAGGGACAAACCTAGTGGGGCCAACGTCCTGACTTTC. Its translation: CASRGDRDKPSGANVLTF.

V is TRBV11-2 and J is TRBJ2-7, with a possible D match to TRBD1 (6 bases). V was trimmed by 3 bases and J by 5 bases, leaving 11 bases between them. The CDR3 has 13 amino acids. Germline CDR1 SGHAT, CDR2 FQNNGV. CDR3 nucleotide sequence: TGTGCCAGCAGCTTCGGACAGCTCCACGAGCAGTACTTC. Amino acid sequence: CASSFGQLHEQYF.

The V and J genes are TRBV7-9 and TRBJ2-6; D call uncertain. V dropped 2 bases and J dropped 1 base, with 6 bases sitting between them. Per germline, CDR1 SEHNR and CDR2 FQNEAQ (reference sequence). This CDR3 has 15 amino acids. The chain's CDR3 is CASSLSGSGANVLTF. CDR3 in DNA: TGTGCCAGCAGCTTATCGGGTTCTGGGGCCAACGTCCTGACTTTC.

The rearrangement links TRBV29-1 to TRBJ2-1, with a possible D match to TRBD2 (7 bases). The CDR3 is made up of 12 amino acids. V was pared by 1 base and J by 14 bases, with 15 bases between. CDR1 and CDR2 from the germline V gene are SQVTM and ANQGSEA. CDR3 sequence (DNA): TGCAGCGTTGAAGGGGCAGGGGAGGGTGAGTTCTTC. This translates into CSVEGAGEGEFF.

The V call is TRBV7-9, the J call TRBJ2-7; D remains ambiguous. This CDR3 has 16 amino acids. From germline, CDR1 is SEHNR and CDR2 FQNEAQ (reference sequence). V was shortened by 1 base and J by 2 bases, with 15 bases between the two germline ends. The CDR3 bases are TGTGCCAGCAGCTTAGATTCGAGTCAGGCTGCCTACGAGCAGTACTTC. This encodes CASSLDSSQAAYEQYF. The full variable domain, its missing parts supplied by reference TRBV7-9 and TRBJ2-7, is DTGVSQNPRHKITKRGQNVTFRCDPISEHNRLYWYRQTLGQGPEFLTYFQNEAQLEKSRLLSDRFSAERPKGSFSTLEIQRTEQGDSAMYLCASSLDSSQAAYEQYFGPGTRLTVT.

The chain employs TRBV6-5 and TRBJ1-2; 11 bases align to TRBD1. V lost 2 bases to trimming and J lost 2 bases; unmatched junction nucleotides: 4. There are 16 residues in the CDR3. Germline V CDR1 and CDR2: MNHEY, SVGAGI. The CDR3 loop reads CASSYGDRGSNYGYTF. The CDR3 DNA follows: TGTGCCAGCAGTTACGGGGACAGGGGGTCGAACTATGGCTACACCTTC.

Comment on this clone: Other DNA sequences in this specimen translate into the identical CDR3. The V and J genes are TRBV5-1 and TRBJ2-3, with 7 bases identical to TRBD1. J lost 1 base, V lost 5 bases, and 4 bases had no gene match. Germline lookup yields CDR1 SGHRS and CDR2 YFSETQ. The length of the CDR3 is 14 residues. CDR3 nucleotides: TGCGCCAGCAGTCCAGGACAGGGCACAGATACGCAGTATTTT. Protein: CASSPGQGTDTQYF.

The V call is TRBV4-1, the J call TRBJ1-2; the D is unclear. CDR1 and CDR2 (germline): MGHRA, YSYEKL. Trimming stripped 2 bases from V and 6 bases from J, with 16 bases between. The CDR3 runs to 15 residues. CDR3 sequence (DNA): TGCGCCAGCAGCCAACTAGCGTTAGTGCGTGATGGCTACACCTTC. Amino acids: CASSQLALVRDGYTF.

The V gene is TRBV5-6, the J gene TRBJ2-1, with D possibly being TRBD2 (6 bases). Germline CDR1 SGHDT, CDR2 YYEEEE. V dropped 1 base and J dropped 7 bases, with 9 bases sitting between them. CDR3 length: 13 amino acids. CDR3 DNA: TGTGCCAGCAGCTTGAAAAGCGGGAATGAGCAGTTCTTC. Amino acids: CASSLKSGNEQFF.

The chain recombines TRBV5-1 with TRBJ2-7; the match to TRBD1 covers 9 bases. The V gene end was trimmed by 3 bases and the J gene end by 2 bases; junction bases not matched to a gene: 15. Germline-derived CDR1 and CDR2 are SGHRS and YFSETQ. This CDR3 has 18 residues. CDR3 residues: CASSSDGQGSSWAYEQYF. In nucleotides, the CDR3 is TGCGCCAGCAGCTCGGATGGACAGGGGTCCTCTTGGGCCTACGAGCAGTACTTC.

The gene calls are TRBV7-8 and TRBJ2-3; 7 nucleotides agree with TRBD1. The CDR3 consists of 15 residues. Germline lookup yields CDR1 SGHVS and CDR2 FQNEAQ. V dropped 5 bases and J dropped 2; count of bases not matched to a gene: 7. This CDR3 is CASSAPGQITDTQYF. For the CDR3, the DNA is TGTGCCAGCAGCGCCCCGGGACAGATCACAGATACGCAGTATTTT.

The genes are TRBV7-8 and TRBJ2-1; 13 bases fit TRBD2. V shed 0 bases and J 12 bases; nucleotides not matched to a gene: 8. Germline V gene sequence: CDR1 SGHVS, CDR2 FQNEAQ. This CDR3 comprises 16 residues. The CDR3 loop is CASSLARLAGGTGQFF. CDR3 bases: TGTGCCAGCAGCTTAGCGCGACTAGCGGGGGGAACGGGGCAGTTCTTC. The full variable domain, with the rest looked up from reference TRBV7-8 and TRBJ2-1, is GAGVSQSPRYKVAKRGQDVALRCDPISGHVSLFWYQQALGQGPEFLTYFQNEAQLDKSGLPSDRFFAERPEGSVSTLKIQRTQQEDSAVYLCASSLARLAGGTGQFFGPGTRLTVL.

CDR3 loop: CASSFSKNTEAFF. Written as DNA, the CDR3 is TGTGCCAGCAGCTTTTCTAAGAACACTGAAGCTTTCTTT. The rearrangement joins TRBV5-4 to TRBJ1-1; D is unresolved. CDR1 and CDR2 from the germline V gene are SGHNT and YYREEE (reference sequence). V shed 2 bases and J shed 1 base, with 6 bases lying between them. The CDR3 spans 13 residues.